A selection of T cell receptor beta chains follows, all from one sample in a study of human T cells and chemical hapten exposure. TCRdb itself ran the RACE reads through MiXCR, one entry per CDR3 protein. The profile shows about 180,000 distinct CDR3 sequences, roughly 30% of them singletons. The sample in question was whole blood, obtained in connection with sensitization to the hapten diphenylcyclopropenone (DPC). The receptor source for this set is a woman aged 30 to 39 with alopecia areata. Some clones in this sample may be carry-over from other donors' samples. Both conserved end residues are trimmed from each CDR3. Each record gives: V gene, J gene, CDR3 protein.

>TRBV5-6|TRBJ2-2
ASSMTGGGWNTGELF
>TRBV21-1|TRBJ2-6
ASSSGQGKVLVLT
>TRBV29-1|TRBJ1-1
SVEVGSGTEAF
>TRBV2|TRBJ2-1
ASSESKGGEQF
>TRBV5-1|TRBJ2-1
ASRASGRSVDNEQF
>TRBV29-1|TRBJ2-2
SVKRNTGELF
>TRBV7-2|TRBJ1-2
ASSLVWDTYGYT
>TRBV12-3/TRBV12-4|TRBJ2-2
ASSQTGTRVEVNTGELF
>TRBV20-1|TRBJ1-1
SATRGIYAEAF
>TRBV6-5|TRBJ1-1
ASSLLQGLNTEAF
>TRBV29-1|TRBJ1-1
SVKQANTEAF
>TRBV28|TRBJ2-5
ASSSGQAETQY
>TRBV27|TRBJ2-2
ASSRTLGRTGATGELF
>TRBV28|TRBJ1-2
ASSLGGPELGYT
>TRBV4-1|TRBJ2-1
ASSRIGTGSYNEQF
>TRBV5-4|TRBJ1-2
ASSLAGALKTLGYT
>TRBV20-1|TRBJ2-7
SVTGGSYEQY
>TRBV29-1|TRBJ2-3
SVERTGNTDTQY
>TRBV7-2|TRBJ2-1
ASSPWGRGDEQF
>TRBV5-1|TRBJ2-7
TSSPDGTGVYEQY
>TRBV20-1|TRBJ2-1
SPFNGANNEQF
>TRBV10-3|TRBJ2-7
AISPGTGSYEQY
>TRBV11-3|TRBJ1-4
ASSLSEGEKLF
>TRBV29-1|TRBJ2-3
SVAGTDTQY
>TRBV7-9|TRBJ1-4
ASSRTGATNEKLF
>TRBV28|TRBJ1-2
ASSSTIRSWGYT
>TRBV27|TRBJ1-1
ASSLSVGRIEAF
>TRBV2|TRBJ2-2
ASGGGANTGELF
>TRBV7-2|TRBJ2-6
ASSFYSGANVLT
>TRBV14|TRBJ2-5
ASSPYAQGLETQY
>TRBV7-9|TRBJ2-1
ASSGTRQGTSYNEQF
>TRBV4-1|TRBJ2-3
ASSQIAGSTTDTQY
>TRBV7-9|TRBJ1-5
ASSYDGPNQPQH
>TRBV29-1|TRBJ1-1
SGGGRQGTEAF
>TRBV7-2|TRBJ1-1
ASSLEDRANTEAF
>TRBV20-1|TRBJ2-1
SARDDRGRWNEQF
>TRBV7-6|TRBJ2-7
ASSAWGRDAYEQY
>TRBV6-6|TRBJ1-1
ASRRGGDTEAF
>TRBV28|TRBJ1-5
ASRRYREPLLEPQH
>TRBV2|TRBJ2-5
ASIEYRGRQETQY
>TRBV29-1|TRBJ1-1
SVAGQGVTLDEAF
>TRBV9|TRBJ1-1
ASSVAEGTAF
>TRBV10-1|TRBJ1-1
ASSEAPGRSTEAF
>TRBV28|TRBJ2-1
ASSLVSTSYNEQF
>TRBV7-2|TRBJ2-1
ASSLDRQNEQF
>TRBV2|TRBJ1-5
ASSEESTWYSNQPQH
>TRBV25-1|TRBJ2-1
ASSDLLVNSYNEQF
>TRBV30|TRBJ1-1
AWSVRVVGNRRTEAF
>TRBV29-1|TRBJ1-5
SVRDSNQPQH
>TRBV7-9|TRBJ1-1
ASSFGGQTEAF
>TRBV27|TRBJ2-5
ASSLSGGLQETQY
>TRBV7-2|TRBJ2-5
ASSPGLAGGRRETQY
>TRBV4-1|TRBJ1-2
ASSQFRGVNYGYT
>TRBV12-3/TRBV12-4|TRBJ2-2
ASSSDRVRTGELF
>TRBV6-2/TRBV6-3|TRBJ2-1
ASSYFQRGSYNEQF